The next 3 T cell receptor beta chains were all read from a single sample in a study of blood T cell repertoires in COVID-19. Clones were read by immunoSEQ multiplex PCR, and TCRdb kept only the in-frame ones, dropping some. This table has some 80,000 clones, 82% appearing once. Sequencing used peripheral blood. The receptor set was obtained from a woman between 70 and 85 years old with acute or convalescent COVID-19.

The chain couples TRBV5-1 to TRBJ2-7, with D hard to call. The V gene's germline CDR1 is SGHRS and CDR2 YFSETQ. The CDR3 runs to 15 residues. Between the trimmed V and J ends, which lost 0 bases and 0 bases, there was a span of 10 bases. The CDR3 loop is CASSLESASSYEQYF. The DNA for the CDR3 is TGCGCCAGCAGCTTGGAAAGCGCGAGCTCCTACGAGCAGTACTTC.

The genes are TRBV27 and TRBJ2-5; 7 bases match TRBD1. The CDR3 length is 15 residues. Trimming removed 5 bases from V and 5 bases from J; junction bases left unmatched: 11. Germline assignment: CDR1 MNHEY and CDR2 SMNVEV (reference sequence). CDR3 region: CASSRVKGARETQYF. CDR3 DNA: TGTGCCAGCAGTCGAGTTAAGGGGGCGCGTGAGACCCAGTACTTC.

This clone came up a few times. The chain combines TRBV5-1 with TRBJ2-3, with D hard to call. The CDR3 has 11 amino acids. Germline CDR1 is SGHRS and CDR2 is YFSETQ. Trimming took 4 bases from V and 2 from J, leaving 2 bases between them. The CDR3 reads CASSHTDTQYF. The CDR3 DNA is TGCGCCAGCAGCCACACAGATACGCAGTATTTT.